The 28 T cell receptor beta chains below all came from one sample that was sequenced in a study of T cells in Graves' hyperthyroidism and ophthalmopathy. Amplified TCR beta CDR3 regions derived from RNA transcripts. The HTBI primer set was used in a first-round RT-PCR of the TCR CDR3. TCRdb called the multiplex PCR reads again in MiXCR, with one record for every CDR3 protein. The repertoire holds almost 600,000 distinct CDR3 sequences, with approximately 15% as singletons. The sample consisted of blood. All receptors derive from a young woman with Graves' hyperthyroidism that later progressed to Graves' ophthalmopathy.

This clonotype was observed at least ten times. V gene TRBV29-1 combines with J gene TRBJ2-2, with TRBD2 identical over 13 bases. Per germline, CDR1 SQVTM and CDR2 ANQGSEA. This CDR3 region has 15 residues. The trim removed 4 bases at V and 5 bases at J, leaving 4 bases unmatched. The CDR3 loop is CSVGGTSGATGELFF. The CDR3 DNA reads TGCAGCGTTGGGGGGACTAGCGGGGCGACCGGGGAGCTGTTTTTT.

This clonotype was counted a single time. This chain connects TRBV19 to TRBJ2-7; D might be TRBD1 (5 bases). This CDR3 has 16 amino acids. Germline V gene sequence: CDR1 LNHDA, CDR2 SQIVND (reference sequence). The V gene lost 1 base and the J gene lost 0 bases, with 13 bases spanning the gap. CDR3 residues: CASSIAARDSSYEQYF. CDR3 in DNA: TGTGCCAGTAGTATAGCTGCTAGAGACAGCTCCTACGAGCAGTACTTC.

This clonotype was detected many times. The chain employs TRBV29-1 and TRBJ1-1; TRBD1 matches 7 bases. Germline values: CDR1 SQVTM, CDR2 ANQGSEA. The CDR3 has 17 residues. Trimming cost V 3 bases and J 2 bases; bases outside gene matches: 15. DNA for the CDR3: TGCAGCGTTGATCGAAGAGGGACAGCCAGGGCAAACACTGAAGCTTTCTTT. Protein product: CSVDRRGTARANTEAFF.

This clonotype was seen ten or more times. This sequence joins TRBV9 and TRBJ2-5, with D tentatively TRBD2 (5 bases). CDR1 and CDR2 from the germline V gene are SGDLS and YYNGEE. The CDR3 extends over 12 amino acids. V lost 3 bases to trimming and J lost 7 bases, with 10 bases between them. CDR3 in amino acids: CASSAREGTQYF. CDR3 nucleotides: TGTGCCAGCAGCGCCCGAGAGGGGACCCAGTACTTC.

This clonotype was seen ten or more times. The gene calls are TRBV24-1 and TRBJ2-1, with 12 bases that match TRBD2. The V gene end was trimmed by 3 bases and the J gene end by 6 bases; junction bases not matched to a gene: 2. The CDR3 length is 15 residues. Looked up from germline, CDR1 is KGHDR and CDR2 is SFDVKD. CDR3 sequence (DNA): TGTGCCACCAGTGATAGGACTAGCGGGACCAATGAGCAGTTCTTC. Translation gives CATSDRTSGTNEQFF.

This clonotype was seen many times. The gene calls are TRBV27 and TRBJ1-3, with 7 nucleotides matching TRBD1. Germline V gives CDR1 MNHEY, CDR2 SMNVEV (reference sequence). The CDR3 runs 15 residues. V trimming: 5 bases; J trimming: 3 bases; junction bases outside the gene matches: 7. CDR3 nucleotides: TGTGCCAGCAGTCTCACAGGGGAAGGTGGAAACACCATATATTTT. Its translation: CASSLTGEGGNTIYF.

This clonotype has at least ten counts. The chain recombines TRBV6-6 with TRBJ1-1; D unresolved. V shed 2 bases and J shed 6 bases, with 13 bases lying between them. Germline CDR1 and CDR2: MNHNY and SVGAGI (reference sequence). The CDR3 runs to 14 residues. CDR3 sequence: CASSYQKGEAEAFF. CDR3 DNA: TGTGCCAGCAGTTACCAGAAGGGCGAAGCTGAAGCTTTCTTT.

This clonotype was counted between two and nine times. V gene TRBV6-5 combines with J gene TRBJ2-5, with D perhaps TRBD1 or TRBD2 (5 bases each). Trimming shortened V by 2 bases and J by 1 base, and 8 bases separated the two germline ends. CDR1 and CDR2 (germline): MNHEY, SVGAGI. CDR3 length: 14 residues. CDR3 nucleotide sequence: TGTGCCAGCAGTTACGTCGGGACCCAAGAGACCCAGTACTTC. It encodes CASSYVGTQETQYF.

This clonotype was found a few times. The gene calls are TRBV3-1 and TRBJ1-6; no firm D call. V dropped 5 bases and J dropped 7 bases, with 15 bases sitting between them. Germline V CDR1 and CDR2: LGHDT, YNNKEL (reference sequence). This CDR3 is built from 15 residues. In DNA form, the CDR3 reads TGTGCCAGCAGCACGACGGACGGCCGGAATTCACCCCTCCACTTT. Translating gives CASSTTDGRNSPLHF.

Ten or more counts support this clonotype. The chain links TRBV20-1 to TRBJ1-5; D gene uncertain. Between the trimmed V and J ends, which lost 5 bases and 0 bases, there was a span of 11 bases. CDR3 length: 14 residues. Germline CDR1 DFQATT, CDR2 SNEGSKA (reference sequence). The CDR3 loop is CSAHISNSNQPQHF. CDR3 nucleotides: TGCAGTGCTCACATTTCAAATAGCAATCAGCCCCAGCATTTT.

This clonotype was recorded a few times. The V and J genes are TRBV27 and TRBJ2-1; 9 bases agree with TRBD2. Trimming removed 7 bases from V and 9 bases from J; junction bases left unmatched: 16. The CDR3 is 16 amino acids. Per germline, CDR1 MNHEY and CDR2 SMNVEV (reference sequence). The CDR3: CASTGGSSGMDAEQFF. In nucleotides, the CDR3 is TGTGCCAGCACCGGAGGATCTAGCGGGATGGACGCTGAGCAGTTCTTC.

A note on this clonotype: A single base separates this from a much larger clone, so it may be a read error. The chain joins TRBV6-1 to TRBJ1-6, with TRBD1 identical over 8 bases. The trim removed 4 bases at V and 7 bases at J, leaving 6 bases unmatched. Germline V gene data show CDR1 as MNHNS and CDR2 as SASEGT. The CDR3 is 15 amino acids. CDR3 DNA: TGTGCCAGCAGTGCGGGGGGGACAGGCAATTCACCCCTCCACTTT. Residues: CASSAGGTGNSPLHF.

The rearrangement joins TRBV15 to TRBJ2-3, with D uncertain. Deletions cut 0 bases from V and 2 bases from J, with 6 bases between. CDR1 LNHNV and CDR2 YYDKDF come from the germline V gene (reference sequence). The CDR3 loop spans 14 amino acids. This CDR3 is CATSRDSYTDTQYF. The CDR3 DNA reads as TGTGCCACCAGCAGAGATTCTTACACAGATACGCAGTATTTT.

This clonotype was recorded at least ten times. The chain recombines TRBV6-2 or TRBV6-3 with TRBJ2-3; no clear D gene. The CDR3 totals 13 residues. Deletions cut 4 bases from V and 4 bases from J, with 9 bases between. The germline CDR1 and CDR2 sequences are MNHEY and SVGEGT. The CDR3 is CASSFALPDTQYF. In DNA, the CDR3 is TGTGCCAGCAGTTTTGCTTTACCAGATACGCAGTATTTT.

V and J are TRBV7-9 and TRBJ2-2; weak D call: TRBD2 (6 bases). The CDR3 totals 17 residues. The germline V gene has CDR1 SEHNR and CDR2 FQNEAQ (reference sequence). V was clipped by 4 bases and J by 5 bases, with 20 bases between them. This CDR3 is CASSSRDFPQGTGELFF. In DNA, the CDR3 is TGTGCCAGCAGCTCCCGGGACTTCCCCCAGGGAACCGGGGAGCTGTTTTTT.

Ten or more counts support this clonotype. V is TRBV9 and J is TRBJ1-1; D remains unclear. CDR3 length: 14 residues. Germline V CDR1 and CDR2: SGDLS, YYNGEE. V gave up 0 bases and J gave up 8 bases, with 14 bases separating them. CDR3 sequence reads: CASSVDSLRREAFF. The DNA of the CDR3 is TGTGCCAGCAGCGTAGACAGTTTGCGACGAGAAGCTTTCTTT.

This clonotype was recorded at least ten times. This chain connects TRBV12-3 or TRBV12-4 to TRBJ1-3, with D maybe TRBD1 (6 bases). Deletions cut 4 bases from V and 0 bases from J, with 16 bases between. CDR3 length: 17 amino acids. The CDR3 is CASSYRAPNFSGNTIYF. The CDR3 DNA is TGTGCCAGCAGTTACAGGGCCCCTAACTTCTCTGGAAACACCATATATTTT.

Many counts were recorded for this clonotype. V is TRBV11-3 and J is TRBJ1-4, with D possibly matching TRBD1 (6 bases). CDR3 size: 15 residues. The germline V gene encodes CDR1 SGHNT and CDR2 YENEEA. Trimming shortened V by 2 bases and J by 1 base, and 8 bases separated the two germline ends. This CDR3 reads CASSLIQGTNEKLFF. In nucleotides, the CDR3 is TGTGCCAGCAGCTTAATACAGGGAACTAATGAAAAACTGTTTTTT.

This chain connects TRBV6-1 to TRBJ2-7; 11 bases line up with TRBD2. Trimming at V came to 4 bases and at J to 6 bases, leaving 2 bases not matched to a gene. The CDR3 is made up of 13 amino acids. Germline CDR1 MNHNS, CDR2 SASEGT. The CDR3: CASSGLAGIEQYF. The DNA of the CDR3 is TGTGCCAGCAGTGGACTAGCGGGAATCGAGCAGTACTTC.

This clonotype was counted between two and nine times. Germline and junction disagree at one end, which may indicate a read error. The chain uses TRBV6-4 and TRBJ2-7; D gene uncertain. The germline CDR1 and CDR2 sequences are MRHNA and SNTAGT. The CDR3 has 15 amino acids. The CDR3 region is CASSYSNSLPHEQYF. The CDR3 coding sequence is TGTGCCAGCAGTTACTCGAACAGCCTCCCCCACGAGCAGTACTTC.

This clonotype has at least ten counts. This chain joins TRBV6-1 and TRBJ1-2; D gene ambiguous. Trimming stripped 6 bases from V and 8 bases from J, with 16 bases between. Germline V gene sequence: CDR1 MNHNS, CDR2 SASEGT. The CDR3 extends over 13 amino acids. The CDR3 nucleotides read TGTGCCAGCAGCGATATCCGGCAGGACGGCTACACCTTC. Protein product: CASSDIRQDGYTF.

The CDR3, as DNA: TGTGCCAGCAGCTTAGTAGGTAGCGGGTTCTACAATGAGCAGTTCTTC. Its translation is CASSLVGSGFYNEQFF. The V gene is TRBV7-9, the J gene TRBJ2-1; 7 bases fit TRBD2. V lost 1 base to trimming and J lost 3 bases; unmatched junction nucleotides: 6. The CDR3 covers 16 residues. Germline CDR1 is SEHNR and CDR2 is FQNEAQ (reference sequence).

This clonotype was seen ten or more times. The rearrangement links TRBV4-2 to TRBJ1-1; TRBD1 is a possible D gene (5 bases). CDR1 and CDR2 (germline): LGHNA, YNFKEQ. V was trimmed by 0 bases and J by 9 bases, leaving 11 bases between them. This CDR3 has 13 residues. Here the CDR3 DNA reads TGTGCCAGCAGCCAAGACGGACACCTCCAAGCTTTCTTT. Its translation is CASSQDGHLQAFF.

This clonotype was found many times. Here the CDR3 DNA reads TGTGCCAGCAGCGTGCCCGTGGCAAGGGACCAGTACTTC. Encoded protein: CASSVPVARDQYF. The chain links TRBV6-1 to TRBJ2-5; D remains unclear. CDR3 length equals 13 residues. Germline CDR1 is MNHNS and CDR2 is SASEGT. V was trimmed by 6 bases and J by 10 bases, leaving 18 bases between them.

V and J are TRBV20-1 and TRBJ1-1; possibly TRBD1 for D (5 bases). The CDR3 runs 16 residues. Per germline, CDR1 DFQATT and CDR2 SNEGSKA (reference sequence). Trimming left V 5 bases short and J 5 bases short, with 24 bases between. As DNA, the CDR3 is TGCAGTGCTGGGGGGGTCGGGATATGGGTGCGAACTGAAGCTTTCTTT. Encoded protein: CSAGGVGIWVRTEAFF.

This clonotype was seen many times. The chain employs TRBV4-1 and TRBJ2-4; perhaps TRBD1 as D (6 bases). Trimming took 0 bases from V and 2 from J, leaving 11 bases between them. The CDR3 consists of 16 residues. Germline values: CDR1 MGHRA, CDR2 YSYEKL. This CDR3 reads CASSQDWQGTKNIQYF. The CDR3 bases are TGCGCCAGCAGCCAAGATTGGCAGGGGACCAAAAACATTCAGTACTTC.

This clonotype has more than one count but fewer than ten. The rearrangement links TRBV24-1 to TRBJ1-5; perhaps TRBD1 as D (5 bases). There are 16 residues in the CDR3. V was pared by 4 bases and J by 6 bases, with 18 bases between. CDR1 and CDR2 from the germline V gene are KGHDR and SFDVKD. CDR3 nucleotides: TGTGCCACCAGTGAATCCGGACACTCGCGGGGTCAGCCCCAGCATTTT. It codes for CATSESGHSRGQPQHF.

This clonotype was seen many times. This chain uses TRBV9 with TRBJ1-4, with D possibly TRBD1 on 6 matching bases. CDR1 is SGDLS, CDR2 YYNGEE, per germline. Trimming left V 1 base short and J 5 bases short, with 15 bases between. This CDR3 contains 16 residues. The CDR3 protein is CASSVSPKGGNEKLFF. CDR3 in DNA: TGTGCCAGCAGCGTATCGCCGAAAGGGGGAAATGAAAAACTGTTTTTT. Looking up the rest from reference TRBV9 and TRBJ1-4 gives the full variable domain: DSGVTQTPKHLITATGQRVTLRCSPRSGDLSVYWYQQSLDQGLQFLIQYYNGEERAKGNILERFSAQQFPDLHSELNLSSLELGDSALYFCASSVSPKGGNEKLFFGSGTQLSVL.